One sample yielded the 19 T cell receptor beta chains listed below, sequenced in a study of identical twins. TCRdb fed the 5' RACE reads into MiXCR, producing one record per CDR3 protein. This repertoire shows some 270,000 distinct CDR3 sequences, about 8.3% found once; its top ten account for approximately 3%. This sample was also put to use in a study of yellow fever vaccine responses in identical twins.

Sequenced input: CD8+ T cells sorted from blood. The source of these receptors is a woman aged 18-29 years in good health.

The chain carries TRBV27 and TRBJ2-5, with D possibly being TRBD2 (6 bases). The CDR3 runs 15 residues. Trimming cost V 0 bases and J 4 bases, with 12 bases left between them. Germline V gives CDR1 MNHEY, CDR2 SMNVEV (reference sequence). CDR3 amino acids: CASSLSAVEGETQYF. The CDR3 DNA follows: TGTGCCAGCAGTTTATCTGCAGTGGAGGGAGAGACCCAGTACTTC.

The rearrangement links TRBV21-1 to TRBJ2-7. TRBV21-1 counts as a pseudogene. This CDR3 spans 16 amino acids. CDR3 loop: CASSKAGRQDSYEQYF. The CDR3 DNA follows: TGTGCCAGCAGCAAAGCGGGTCGCCAGGACTCCTACGAGCAGTACTTC.

This chain links TRBV28 with TRBJ1-1, with D perhaps matching TRBD1 (5 bases). The V gene lost 3 bases and the J gene lost 8 bases, with 22 bases spanning the gap. This CDR3 is 16 amino acids long. Germline CDR1 and CDR2: MDHEN and SYDVKM. Written as DNA, the CDR3 is TGTGCCAGCAGTTTCTCTCAGGGCCACCCAGCCCCCGAAGCTTTCTTT. This translates into CASSFSQGHPAPEAFF.

The chain has TRBV29-1 and TRBJ2-5; tentatively, D is TRBD2 (6 bases). V lost 4 bases and J lost 0, with 6 bases in between. CDR3 length: 12 amino acids. CDR1 is SQVTM and CDR2 is ANQGSEA in the germline V gene. The CDR3 here is CSVGDYQETQYF. The CDR3 nucleotides are TGCAGCGTTGGGGACTACCAAGAGACCCAGTACTTC.

The table lists this clonotype with a few counts. The chain combines TRBV12-3 or TRBV12-4 with TRBJ2-3, with D perhaps TRBD2 (6 bases). This CDR3 contains 15 residues. Trimming cost V 3 bases and J 2 bases, with 12 bases left between them. The CDR3 DNA reads TGTGCCAGCAGTTTTCGTGGGGAGGACACAGATACGCAGTATTTT. This translates into CASSFRGEDTDTQYF.

There are many counts of this clonotype. The rearrangement uses TRBV7-3 and TRBJ2-3; D gene unclear. Germline CDR1 reads SGHTA; CDR2 reads FQGTGA. The CDR3 length is 14 residues. V was shortened by 2 bases and J by 2 bases, with 8 bases between the two germline ends. The CDR3 coding sequence is TGTGCCAGCAGCTTACTCTCCCACACAGATACGCAGTATTTT. Protein: CASSLLSHTDTQYF.

There are many counts of this clonotype. The chain combines TRBV27 with TRBJ2-3; D gene uncertain. Looked up from germline, CDR1 is MNHEY and CDR2 is SMNVEV (reference sequence). The V end was cut by 3 bases, the J end by 7 bases, with 17 bases between. The CDR3 totals 15 residues. The CDR3 is CASSFSPARGNTQYF. DNA for the CDR3: TGTGCCAGCAGTTTTTCCCCGGCACGTGGGAATACGCAGTATTTT.

In its sample, this clonotype was seen many times. The V and J genes are TRBV20-1 and TRBJ2-7, with TRBD1 identical over 8 bases. Per germline, CDR1 DFQATT and CDR2 SNEGSKA (reference sequence). V lost 0 bases to trimming and J lost 6 bases; unmatched junction nucleotides: 1. The CDR3 runs 12 residues. The CDR3 region has the DNA TGCAGTGCTAGAGACAGGGGGCTCGAGCAGTACTTC. Its translation: CSARDRGLEQYF.

The rearrangement joins TRBV25-1 to TRBJ2-1, with TRBD2 as a possible D gene (5 bases). The germline CDR1 and CDR2 sequences are MGHDK and SYGVNS. Trimming cost V 4 bases and J 3 bases, with 19 bases left between them. CDR3 length: 17 residues. The CDR3 reads CASSAGLGPLNYNEQFF. The CDR3 nucleotides read TGTGCCAGCAGTGCCGGACTCGGACCCCTGAACTACAATGAGCAGTTCTTC.

The table lists this clonotype with a few counts. The rearrangement joins TRBV9 to TRBJ2-3; 11 bases match TRBD2. Germline V gene lookup returns CDR1 SGDLS and CDR2 YYNGEE. Unmatched junction bases numbered 8, after V lost 1 base and J lost 4 bases. CDR3 length: 17 amino acids. The CDR3 spells CASSVWASGRNPDTQYF. For the CDR3, the DNA is TGTGCCAGCAGCGTATGGGCTAGCGGGAGGAACCCAGATACGCAGTATTTT.

Many counts were recorded for this clonotype. This rearrangement joins TRBV20-1 to TRBJ2-3; 8 bases line up with TRBD2. The CDR3 totals 14 residues. With V trimmed by 2 bases and J by 8 bases, 9 bases remained unmatched. Germline V lookup: CDR1 DFQATT, CDR2 SNEGSKA (reference sequence). CDR3 in amino acids: CSARPTGLGSTQYF. The CDR3 DNA is TGCAGTGCTAGACCTACGGGACTAGGATCTACGCAGTATTTT.

This chain links TRBV5-5 with TRBJ2-7, with no clear D. Germline lookup yields CDR1 SGHKS and CDR2 YYEKEE (reference sequence). With 6 bases removed from V and 3 bases from J, the gap between germline ends came to 16 bases. The CDR3 is made up of 14 amino acids. CDR3 nucleotide sequence: TGTGCCAGCATTGGAGTATCTACAAACTACGAGCAGTACTTC. It codes for CASIGVSTNYEQYF.

The sample holds a few counts of this clonotype. This rearrangement joins TRBV11-2 to TRBJ2-2; 11 nucleotides align to TRBD1. This CDR3 comprises 18 residues. Looked up from germline, CDR1 is SGHAT and CDR2 is FQNNGV. With 1 base clipped from V and 5 bases from J, the junction kept 9 bases outside the gene matches. CDR3 nucleotides: TGTGCCAGCAGCTTAGGACTTCCGGGACAGGGGGTTACCGGGGAGCTGTTTTTT. Protein: CASSLGLPGQGVTGELFF.

The CDR3 loop reads CASSLDPDSNTGELFF. In DNA form, the CDR3 reads TGTGCCAGCAGCTTAGATCCGGATTCGAACACCGGGGAGCTGTTTTTT. The J gene is TRBJ2-2, the V gene TRBV7-9; no definite D call. V was shortened by 1 base and J by 0 bases, with 9 bases between the two germline ends. This CDR3 has 16 residues. In germline, CDR1 is SEHNR, CDR2 FQNEAQ (reference sequence). Full variable domain (missing parts from reference TRBV7-9 and TRBJ2-2): DTGVSQNPRHKITKRGQNVTFRCDPISEHNRLYWYRQTLGQGPEFLTYFQNEAQLEKSRLLSDRFSAERPKGSFSTLEIQRTEQGDSAMYLCASSLDPDSNTGELFFGEGSRLTVL.

The sample holds a few counts of this clonotype. The chain joins TRBV7-8 to TRBJ2-7; 13 nucleotides align to TRBD2. The junction had 5 bases not matched to a gene; V was cut back by 5 bases and J by 1 base. This CDR3 spans 16 amino acids. The germline V gene has CDR1 SGHVS and CDR2 FQNEAQ. For the CDR3, the DNA is TGTGCCAGCAGCCCAGGACTAGCGGGGGCATCCTACGAGCAGTACTTC. It specifies CASSPGLAGASYEQYF.

This clonotype was seen only a few times. V usage is TRBV6-5 and J usage is TRBJ2-5, with D possibly TRBD1 on 5 matching bases. The CDR3 is 15 residues long. Germline CDR1 MNHEY, CDR2 SVGAGI. Deletions cut 1 base from V and 4 bases from J, with 13 bases between. The CDR3 sequence: CASSYWQGRVETQYF. CDR3 nucleotide sequence: TGTGCCAGCAGTTACTGGCAGGGTCGGGTAGAGACCCAGTACTTC.

This clonotype was counted many times. This sequence joins TRBV5-6 and TRBJ2-1; the D gene is possibly TRBD2 (5 bases). Germline CDR1 reads SGHDT; CDR2 reads YYEEEE. With 1 base removed from V and 5 bases from J, the gap between germline ends came to 10 bases. The CDR3 is 14 residues long. The CDR3 reads CASSLSAGHNEQFF. The CDR3 nucleotides read TGTGCCAGCAGCTTGAGTGCGGGCCACAATGAGCAGTTCTTC.

The V gene is TRBV19, the J gene TRBJ2-4, with TRBD2 matching 9 bases. Germline assignment: CDR1 LNHDA and CDR2 SQIVND (reference sequence). The CDR3 consists of 17 residues. Losses at the gene ends were 7 bases for V and 8 bases for J; bases not matched to a gene: 18. CDR3 bases: TGTGCCAGTAATCCCGCAGGGCTAGCGGGACGTTGGCACATTCAGTACTTC. It encodes CASNPAGLAGRWHIQYF.

The rearrangement uses TRBV27 and TRBJ2-1, with TRBD2 matching 9 bases. The CDR3 has 15 amino acids. The germline CDR1 and CDR2 sequences are MNHEY and SMNVEV (reference sequence). Trimming cost V 3 bases and J 4 bases; bases outside gene matches: 4. CDR3 sequence reads: CASSFFSGSYNEQFF. CDR3 sequence (DNA): TGTGCCAGCAGTTTTTTTAGCGGGAGTTACAATGAGCAGTTCTTC.